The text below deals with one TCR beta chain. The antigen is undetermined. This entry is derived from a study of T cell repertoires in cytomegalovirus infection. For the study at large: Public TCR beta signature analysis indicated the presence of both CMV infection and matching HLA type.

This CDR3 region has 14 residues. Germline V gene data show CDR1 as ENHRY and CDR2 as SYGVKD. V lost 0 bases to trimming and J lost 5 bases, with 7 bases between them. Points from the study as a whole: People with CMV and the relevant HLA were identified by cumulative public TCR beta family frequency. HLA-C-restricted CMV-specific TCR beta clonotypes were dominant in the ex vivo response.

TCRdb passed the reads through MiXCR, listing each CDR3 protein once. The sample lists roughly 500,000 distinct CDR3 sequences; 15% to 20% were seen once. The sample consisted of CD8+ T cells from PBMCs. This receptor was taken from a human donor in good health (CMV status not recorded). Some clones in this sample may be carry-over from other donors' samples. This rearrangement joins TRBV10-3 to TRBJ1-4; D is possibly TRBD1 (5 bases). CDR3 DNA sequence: TGTGCCATCAGTGAGTCCGGGGGGAATGAAAAACTGTTTTTT. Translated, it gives CAISESGGNEKLFF.